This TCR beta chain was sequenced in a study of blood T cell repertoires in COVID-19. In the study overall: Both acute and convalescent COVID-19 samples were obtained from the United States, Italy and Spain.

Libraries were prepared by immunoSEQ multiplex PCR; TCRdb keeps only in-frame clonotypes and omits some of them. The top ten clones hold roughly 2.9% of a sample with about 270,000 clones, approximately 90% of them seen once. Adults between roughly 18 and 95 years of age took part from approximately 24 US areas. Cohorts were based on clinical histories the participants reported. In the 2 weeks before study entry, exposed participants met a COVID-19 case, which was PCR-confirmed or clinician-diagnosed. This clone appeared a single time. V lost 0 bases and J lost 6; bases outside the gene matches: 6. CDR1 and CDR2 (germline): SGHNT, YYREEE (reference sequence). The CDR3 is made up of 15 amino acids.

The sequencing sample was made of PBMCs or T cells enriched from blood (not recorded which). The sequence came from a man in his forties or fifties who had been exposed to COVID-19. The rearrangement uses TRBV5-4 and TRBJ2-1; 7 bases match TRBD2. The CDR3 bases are TGTGCCAGCAGCTTGGTAGCGGGTCCGATCAATGAGCAGTTCTTC. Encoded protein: CASSLVAGPINEQFF.